Listed here is a single T cell receptor beta chain. This specimen belongs to a study of blood T cell repertoires in COVID-19. Study as a whole: Sources were T cells, B-cell-depleted T cells, or PBMCs; the material itself was cDNA or gDNA.

Each participant's cohort was designated according to participant-reported clinical history. Clones were sequenced by immunoSEQ multiplex PCR, and TCRdb holds only the in-frame ones, with some missing. Among around 330,000 clones, roughly nine tenths were seen once, and the ten largest hold 2% to 3%. The sequenced sample was PBMCs or T cells enriched from blood (not recorded which). The sequence came from a man in his 60s who had recovered from COVID-19.

The CDR3 nucleotides are TGTGCCAGCAGCTTAATCCGGGGTAATGAAAAACTGTTTTTT. It yields the protein CASSLIRGNEKLFF. The chain combines TRBV11-2 with TRBJ1-4; D remains ambiguous. The CDR3 totals 14 residues. V lost 2 bases, J lost 4 bases, and 8 bases lay in between. CDR1 SGHAT and CDR2 FQNNGV come from the germline V gene.